What follows describes a single T cell receptor (beta chain). Its matching antigen is unknown. This sample is drawn from a study of radiotherapy plus CTLA-4 blockade in lung cancer. Overall study findings and caveats: Strongest reported response predictors: early blood clone changes and post-radiation interferon-beta. After treatment with radiotherapy plus ipilimumab, TCR clones that came from the tumor expanded in blood.

Unmatched junction bases numbered 9, after V lost 2 bases and J lost 11 bases. Germline CDR1 and CDR2: SGHVS and FQNEAQ. The CDR3 loop spans 15 amino acids. The assay was immunoSEQ multiplex PCR, and TCRdb's table has in-frame clones only and misses some. The data contain roughly 54,000 clones, approximately 80% of them seen just once; the ten biggest clones take up 3.2%. Specimen: peripheral blood, collected from a patient treated with radiotherapy plus ipilimumab. The clonotype was recovered from a human donor with non-small cell lung cancer who had a partial response to radiotherapy plus ipilimumab. The rearrangement joins TRBV7-8 to TRBJ1-1; 12 nucleotides line up with TRBD1. CDR3 residues: CASSLTAGQGAYAFF. CDR3 DNA sequence: TGTGCCAGCAGCTTAACGGCGGGACAGGGGGCCTATGCTTTCTTT.